Included here is one T cell receptor beta chain sequence, with context. The antigen is unknown. The CDR3 runs to 14 residues. Trimming shortened V by 4 bases and J by 9 bases, and 13 bases separated the two germline ends. Germline V gene data show CDR1 as WSHSY and CDR2 as SAAADI. The data were obtained in a study of cytomegalovirus exposure and HLA in healthy donors. Findings and limits, study-wide: Reportedly, diagnosis of cytomegalovirus status by the classifier showed high specificity and sensitivity. Many donors shared some public TCRs, even though most TCR sequences were rare.

Using immunoSEQ multiplex PCR, the repertoire was profiled, and TCRdb retains in-frame clones only, with some absent. There are approximately 170,000 clones in the sample; 85% occur only once, and about 15% lies in the top ten. V is TRBV10-2 and J is TRBJ1-6; no definite D call. The TCR sequence derives from a man between 18 and 35 years old in good health and CMV-seropositive. Material: PBMCs. CDR3: CASSVGGASSPLHF. The CDR3 region has the DNA TGCGCCAGCAGTGTAGGAGGTGCGAGTTCACCCCTCCACTTT.